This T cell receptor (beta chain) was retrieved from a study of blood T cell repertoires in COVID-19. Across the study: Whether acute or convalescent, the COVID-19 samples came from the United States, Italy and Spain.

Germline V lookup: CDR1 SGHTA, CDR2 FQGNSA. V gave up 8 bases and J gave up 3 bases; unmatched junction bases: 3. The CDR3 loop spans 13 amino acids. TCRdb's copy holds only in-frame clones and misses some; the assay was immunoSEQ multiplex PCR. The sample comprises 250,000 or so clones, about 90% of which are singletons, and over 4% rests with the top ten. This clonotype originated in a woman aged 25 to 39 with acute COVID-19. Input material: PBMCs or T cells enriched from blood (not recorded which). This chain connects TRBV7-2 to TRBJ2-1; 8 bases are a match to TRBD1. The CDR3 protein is CASDRGSYNEQFF. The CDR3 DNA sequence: TGTGCCAGCGACAGGGGAAGCTACAATGAGCAGTTCTTC.